This T cell receptor beta chain was profiled in a study of cytomegalovirus exposure and HLA in healthy donors (dated by TCRdb to the late 2010s). The study in broad terms: An earlier analysis of 587 of the donors reported 250 to 300 Gb of sequence data and 117 million unique TCR beta sequences from roughly 180 million T cells. Donor age, sex, ethnicity and CMV serostatus were compiled together with the repertoire data. Rather than drawing on any new phenotypic data, the later analysis identified candidate immune exposures from TCR beta sequences and the way those sequences occurred across donors. In addition to the first cohort of 650 to 800 subjects, a separate validation cohort of some 120 different subjects was used. In a later genetic analysis, genome-wide SNP genotypes for about 65% of the roughly 670 donors were used, and that subset was treated as a discovery cohort. The number of typed donors differed by locus: roughly 620-630 for A, B, C, DRB1 and DQB1; 500 to 550 for DQA1; 606 for DPA1; and 450 to 480 for DPB1. The study used immunosequencing to profile the T cell repertoires of several hundred subjects and linked those repertoires to cytomegalovirus serostatus. Every discovery cohort repertoire had been produced on one sequencing platform. Among under 450 genotyped donors of the cohort, an average of 235,054 unique TCR beta nucleotide sequences were sequenced per donor, roughly a sixth of them non-productive. To decide whether each TCR beta V gene segment behaved as functional or pseudogenic, an earlier analysis of some 600 of the donors relied on high-throughput TCR beta sequencing. The study aimed to test whether signatures of past pathogen exposure could be identified by cataloging public T cell receptors. Among the roughly 390 genotyped donors, around 81% belonged to the genetic ancestry cluster associated with self-reported Caucasian donors. An early release covering roughly 600 HLA-typed donors comprised approximately 300 gigabases of sequencing data and 65 million to 100 million unique TCR sequences. A later analysis re-examined previously published TCR beta repertoires from over 500 donors and added high-resolution HLA genotyping to investigate patterns of TCR occurrence. To predict cytomegalovirus infection status, the study combined high-throughput TCR immunosequencing, statistical association of individual TCRs with disease status, and machine learning. About five DR-DQ haplotypes were handled as single units for association and clustering because linkage in the cohort was strong. HLA typing included class I and class II loci at four-digit resolution.

Overall study results and their limits: In a later analysis, the rate of TCR association differed among HLA loci, with DRB1 alleles having the most associated TCRs and HLA-C alleles having the fewest. V-gene and J-gene trimming of TCR beta chains was associated with a missense DCLRE1C variant in a later genetic analysis, and the association was replicated in an independent cohort. A cluster of highly shared sequence variants was judged likely to be a technical artifact of the sequencing pipeline. The classifier was reported to diagnose cytomegalovirus status with high specificity and sensitivity in both the original cohort and the validation cohort. HLA typing was unavailable for some donors at each locus, so association tests used only the typed subset. Because counts were too low, approximately 15 rarely observed V segments, including chromosome 9 orphons, were excluded from the earlier analysis of roughly 580 of the donors. Sequencing depth was assumed to be roughly uniform across donors in the presence/absence analyses, though that assumption may not hold. A further reported finding was that TCR beta sequences accurately predicted the HLA-A and HLA-B alleles for most subjects in the first cohort. The 87-base-pair reads could not distinguish some IMGT-functional V segments, including TRBV6-2 and TRBV6-3, so those segments were excluded. According to a later analysis, parvovirus B19, influenza, CMV and Epstein-Barr virus appeared linked to several top co-occurrence clusters. In vitro tests confirmed that a few of the cytomegalovirus-associated TCR beta chains recognize cytomegalovirus antigens. For the cohort, immune exposure information was limited to CMV serostatus. Strong co-occurrence of HLA alleles, especially DR and DQ, made assigning TCR associations to individual alleles difficult. Most TCR sequences were observed very rarely across donors, whereas some public TCRs were present in many individuals. The cohort was sequenced for TCR beta chains only, and without alpha or paired-chain data the features that could be detected were limited. Specific HLA alleles were associated with around 18,000 TCR beta sequences at a false discovery rate of 0.05 in a later analysis. A later analysis found that HLA-associated TCR beta chains were more clonally expanded and had lower generation probabilities than equally common non-associated chains. Most CMV-associated TCR beta chains appeared to be HLA-restricted in a later analysis, and the HLA associations seemed to be driven largely by CMV exposure. In the study, about 150 TCR beta chains were listed as associated with cytomegalovirus. Linkage disequilibrium might explain the correlated functional status among segregating V segments, but an unknown experimental factor could not be excluded. In a later genetic analysis, fewer N-insertions in productive TCRs were reported among donors in an Asian-associated ancestry cluster than the roughly 710-donor mean. In an earlier analysis of around 600 of the donors, most TCR beta V segments were observed in productive rearrangements about 90% or about 30% of the time, broadly matching IMGT annotations. It was suggested by the authors that the approach could potentially be generalized to other disease states and immunological phenotypes.

This clone turned up a few times. This clone's antigen is unknown. Per-nucleotide qualities are absent, and no much larger clonotype sits a single base away. The CDR3, cysteine through phenylalanine, is 15 amino acids long. Here the CDR3 DNA is all that survives: 45 bases in frame from base 1. V and J lose 6 bases and 9 bases, and a span of 21 bases separates them. The germline V gene yields SGHTA for CDR1 and FQGTGA for CDR2. In total, roughly 670 healthy bone marrow donors made up the cohort. Cohort members were all nominally healthy when sampled, although unrecorded immune exposures were likely present. The donor tested CMV seropositive and was one of the 289 seropositive cohort members. A peripheral blood sample was provided by each donor, and peripheral blood mononuclear cells were used for TCR beta sequencing. Genomic DNA extraction from the blood cell samples was performed with the Qiagen DNeasy Blood Extraction Kit.

The library was produced with the immunoSEQ multiplex PCR assay. A mixture of 60 forward primers for TCR Vbeta segments and 13 reverse primers for TCR Jbeta segments was used in the multiplex PCR. A multiplex PCR assay on genomic DNA amplified the CDR3 region of rearranged TCR beta genes. On the Illumina HiSeq System, the amplified TCR beta libraries were sequenced as 87-base-pair reads. The paper's data handling went like this. Across the 500 to 850 repertoires, a later analysis counted tens of millions of unique TCR beta chains, 8.5 million to 12 million of which were shared by at least two donors. A nearest-neighbor algorithm error-corrected the raw reads and collapsed the reads into unique sequences, merging closely related sequences to remove PCR and sequencing errors. Alignment of CDR3 sequences to IMGT reference sequences was used to assign V, D and J gene segments. For a sequence to be retained, a match of at least six nucleotides to both a V gene segment and a J gene segment was required. Rearrangements were called productive when the CDR3 lacked stop codons and stayed in frame with V and J; all others were non-productive. Following IMGT convention, CDR3 was defined as the stretch from the second conserved V-encoded cysteine up to the conserved J-encoded phenylalanine. The earlier analysis of roughly 590 of the donors excluded sequences that lacked an unambiguous match to a single V gene segment. In an earlier analysis of a few hundred of the donors, V segments were called functional above 56.7% productive rearrangements and were called segregating when the between-donor standard deviation exceeded 5%. A statistical classification framework was built to diagnose cytomegalovirus status from the catalog of TCR beta chain sequences. In a later analysis, TCR nucleotide sequences were compared against IMGT/GENE-DB human TR gene sequences so that V and J genes could be assigned. A later analysis assigned CDR3 sequences and most-parsimonious VDJ recombination scenarios with the TCRdist pipeline. A later analysis defined each TCR beta chain by its CDR3 amino acid sequence plus V-gene family, and excluded reads lacking a unique V-gene family. As a way to deal with suspected cross-contamination and a sequencing artifact, a later analysis dropped approximately 570 nucleotide sequences that were highly shared and had low generation probability. In a later analysis, a clonal expansion index was calculated for each public chain from normalized within-repertoire ranks of inferred template counts. A later analysis computed generation probabilities with a VDJ recombination model fitted to out-of-frame rearrangements, and checked the results against IGoR. Hypergeometric tests were used in a later analysis to score TCR-TCR, TCR-HLA and TCR-CMV co-occurrence, with a repertoire-size bias correction applied to the TCR pairs. False discovery rates were estimated in a later analysis by permuting HLA or CMV assignments 20 times. In a later analysis, co-occurring TCRs were grouped using DBSCAN, with TCRdist sequence similarity added in when clustering inside HLA-allele-positive subsets. Repertoires with fewer than 30,000 or more than 120,000 public chains were left out of co-occurrence clustering, as were a handful of repertoires with anomalous nucleotide sharing. TCRdb re-hosts the immuneACCESS table, in-frame sequences only. Its copies lack some clones; in the studies checked, an unresolved V gene accounts for under half of them, and the cause for the rest is not known. From that table come the V and J calls and clone size; the DNA was used to work out D and trimming. The sample data list roughly 110,000 clones, and 75% of these were observed just once. The leading ten clones occupy around 3% of the sample.

The source of this sequence is a male donor in good health and CMV-seropositive. Sequenced input: PBMCs. The sequence joins TRBV7-3 to TRBJ2-1; a tentative D match to TRBD2 spans 6 bases. The CDR3 here reads CASRKAGPSTGEQFF. The nucleotides are TGTGCCAGCAGAAAGGCGGGACCCAGCACGGGTGAGCAGTTCTTC.